This TCR beta chain was captured in a study of molecular identifiers for immune sequencing clone quantification. Remarks on this clonotype: What it binds is not known.

Trimming removed 5 bases from V and 4 bases from J; junction bases left unmatched: 7. The CDR3 spans 14 residues. Study outcomes and limitations: Clone sizes could be underestimated for highly expanded clones when identical TCR molecules share a barcode. Over 99% of CMV-specific effector molecules, but under 1% of naive ones, were in clones above 20 copies.

From the PCR reads, TCRdb called clonotypes with MiXCR, one entry per CDR3 protein. The sample gives hundreds of thousands of distinct CDR3 sequences, over 25% of which show up once; about 0.84% is in the top ten. The sorting of naive CD8 T cells used the CD8+CD4-CCR7+CD45RA+ phenotype. Sequenced: naive CD8+ T cells from blood, with Jurkat cell RNA spiked in. Subset specified: FACS-sorted CD8+CD4-CCR7+CD45RA+ naive T cells. The clonotype comes from a human donor in good health. Some libraries in this study had Jurkat cell RNA spiked in. The chain has TRBV12-3 or TRBV12-4 and TRBJ1-1; 7 bases map to TRBD1. The CDR3 DNA reads as TGTGCCAGCAGTCTGACAGGGCTGAGCACTGAAGCTTTCTTT. It yields the protein CASSLTGLSTEAFF.